The 19 T cell receptor beta chains presented below share a single source sample, sequenced in a study of T cell responses to AZD1222 COVID-19 vaccine. Clones were read by immunoSEQ multiplex PCR, and TCRdb kept only the in-frame ones, dropping some. The sample lists approximately 110,000 clones; about 88% were seen once. The source material was peripheral blood, sampled on day 0 of AZD1222 vaccination. The source is an adult in good health.

The CDR3 DNA reads TGCAGCGTTGATCGGACAGGAGCCTATGGCTACACCTTC. Amino acids: CSVDRTGAYGYTF. The V and J genes are TRBV29-1 and TRBJ1-2, with TRBD1 matching 7 bases. From germline, CDR1 is SQVTM and CDR2 ANQGSEA. V lost 3 bases, J lost 4 bases, and 5 bases stayed unmatched. The length of the CDR3 is 13 residues. Filled out from reference TRBV29-1 and TRBJ1-2, the complete variable domain reads SAVISQKPSRDICQRGTSLTIQCQVDSQVTMMFWYRQQPGQSLTLIATANQGSEATYESGFVIDKFPISRPNLTFSTLTVSNMSPEDSSIYLCSVDRTGAYGYTFGSGTRLTVV.

The V gene is TRBV30, the J gene TRBJ2-6; 10 bases align to TRBD1. Germline V lookup: CDR1 GTSNPN, CDR2 SVGIG (reference sequence). The CDR3 is made up of 15 amino acids. J lost 0 bases, V lost 5 bases, and 1 base had no gene match. This CDR3 reads CAWGTGVSGANVLTF. CDR3 nucleotides: TGTGCCTGGGGGACAGGGGTCTCTGGGGCCAACGTCCTGACTTTC.

The chain is built from TRBV7-9 and TRBJ2-1; TRBD1 matches at 7 bases. The CDR3 is made up of 16 amino acids. Germline trimming cut 5 bases from V and 2 bases from J; bases unmatched to any gene: 9. The germline CDR1 and CDR2 sequences are SEHNR and FQNEAQ (reference sequence). The CDR3 here is CASSDTGATAYNEQFF. CDR3 DNA: TGTGCCAGCAGCGACACAGGGGCCACGGCCTACAATGAGCAGTTCTTC. The whole variable domain, filled in from reference TRBV7-9 and TRBJ2-1, reads DTGVSQNPRHKITKRGQNVTFRCDPISEHNRLYWYRQTLGQGPEFLTYFQNEAQLEKSRLLSDRFSAERPKGSFSTLEIQRTEQGDSAMYLCASSDTGATAYNEQFFGPGTRLTVL.

This clone came up a few times. V gene TRBV19 combines with J gene TRBJ1-1; 8 positions agree with TRBD1. V dropped 3 bases and J dropped 4; count of bases not matched to a gene: 4. The germline CDR1 and CDR2 sequences are LNHDA and SQIVND (reference sequence). This CDR3 spans 14 amino acids. The CDR3 reads CASSIRTGPTEAFF. CDR3 sequence (DNA): TGTGCCAGTAGTATCCGGACAGGGCCCACTGAAGCTTTCTTT.

The chain joins TRBV4-3 to TRBJ1-1; no reliable D call. The CDR3 extends over 14 amino acids. CDR1 is LGHNA, CDR2 YSLEER, per germline. The germline V and J ends were trimmed by 0 bases and 6 bases, with 11 bases remaining between them. CDR3 region: CASSQENLPAEAFF. The DNA for the CDR3 is TGCGCCAGCAGCCAAGAAAACCTCCCAGCTGAAGCTTTCTTT.

This clone was seen more than once but under ten times. This chain links TRBV4-3 with TRBJ2-3; 7 nucleotides match TRBD2. Germline assignment: CDR1 LGHNA and CDR2 YSLEER. The CDR3 is 16 amino acids. V shed 0 bases, J shed 5 bases, and the junction held 8 bases outside the gene matches. Written as DNA, the CDR3 is TGCGCCAGCAGCCAAGATGCCAGCGGGGTTGGAGATACGCAGTATTTT. This sequence encodes CASSQDASGVGDTQYF.

The rearrangement joins TRBV4-3 to TRBJ2-2; D assignment may be TRBD1 or TRBD2 (6 bases each). This CDR3 region has 14 residues. The germline CDR1 and CDR2 sequences are LGHNA and YSLEER. V lost 0 bases to trimming and J lost 5 bases, with 7 bases between them. CDR3: CASSQEGGTGELFF. For the CDR3, the DNA is TGCGCCAGCAGCCAAGAAGGGGGGACCGGGGAGCTGTTTTTT.

V is TRBV9 and J is TRBJ2-7, with D perhaps matching TRBD2 (5 bases). Trimming removed 4 bases from V and 1 base from J, with 15 bases in between. This CDR3 is 15 amino acids long. Per the germline V gene, CDR1 is SGDLS and CDR2 is YYNGEE. This CDR3 is CASSPGVSGSYEQYF. CDR3 nucleotide sequence: TGTGCCAGCAGCCCCGGCGTCTCGGGGTCCTACGAGCAGTACTTC.

The chain has TRBV6-5 and TRBJ1-2; D is unclear. Per germline, CDR1 MNHEY and CDR2 SVGAGI. The V end lost 0 bases, the J end lost 2 bases, and 10 bases lay between the germline ends. The CDR3 contains 15 residues. The CDR3 is CASSYSWTANYGYTF. In DNA, the CDR3 is TGTGCCAGCAGTTACTCCTGGACCGCGAACTATGGCTACACCTTC.

This clone was counted only a few times. This chain links TRBV28 with TRBJ1-2, with a possible D match to TRBD1 (6 bases). V was trimmed by 2 bases and J by 3 bases, leaving 10 bases between them. CDR3 length: 14 amino acids. Germline V lookup: CDR1 MDHEN, CDR2 SYDVKM. The CDR3, as DNA: TGTGCCAGCAGTTTAGGACAGCTGTACTATGGCTACACCTTC. Residues: CASSLGQLYYGYTF.

V and J are TRBV29-1 and TRBJ2-1; 7 nucleotides line up with TRBD1. V lost 5 bases, J lost 0 bases, and 7 bases stayed unmatched. Germline V gene lookup returns CDR1 SQVTM and CDR2 ANQGSEA. The CDR3 covers 15 residues. CDR3 sequence: CSVSGTDNSYNEQFF. DNA of the CDR3: TGCAGCGTTTCCGGGACAGATAACTCCTACAATGAGCAGTTCTTC.

The rearrangement joins TRBV3-1 (or the pseudogene TRBV3-2) to TRBJ1-1; no definite D call. V lost 1 base to trimming and J lost 4 bases, with 10 bases between them. Germline CDR1 reads LGHDT; CDR2 reads YNNKEL (reference sequence). The CDR3 consists of 14 residues. CDR3 sequence reads: CASSQVITTTEAFF. The DNA of the CDR3 is TGTGCCAGCAGCCAAGTTATTACTACCACTGAAGCTTTCTTT.

The rearrangement links TRBV27 to TRBJ2-7, with TRBD2 matching 11 bases. The V gene end was trimmed by 3 bases and the J gene end by 8 bases; junction bases not matched to a gene: 6. The CDR3 is 14 residues long. Germline V gene data show CDR1 as MNHEY and CDR2 as SMNVEV (reference sequence). CDR3 bases: TGTGCCAGCAGTTTCTTAGCGGGAGGGCCACAGCAGTACTTC. It encodes CASSFLAGGPQQYF.

V gene TRBV2 combines with J gene TRBJ1-5, with D unclear. The length of the CDR3 is 14 residues. Trimming left V 0 bases short and J 3 bases short, with 6 bases between. Germline lookup yields CDR1 SNHLY and CDR2 FYNNEI. CDR3 residues: CASSEASPNQPQHF. The CDR3 bases are TGTGCCAGCAGTGAAGCGAGTCCCAATCAGCCCCAGCATTTT.

The genes are TRBV7-9 and TRBJ1-1; D gene ambiguous. The V end was cut by 4 bases, the J end by 6 bases, with 9 bases between. The CDR3 has 12 amino acids. From germline, CDR1 is SEHNR and CDR2 FQNEAQ (reference sequence). The CDR3 loop is CASSWGLAEAFF. In DNA, the CDR3 is TGTGCCAGCAGCTGGGGATTGGCTGAAGCTTTCTTT.

The chain has TRBV10-3 and TRBJ2-2, with unresolved D. The germline gives CDR1 ENHRY, CDR2 SYGVKD. The CDR3 length is 13 residues. V lost 3 bases, J lost 2 bases, and 4 bases lay in between. CDR3 DNA: TGTGCCATCAGTGAAGGAAACACCGGGGAGCTGTTTTTT. Residues: CAISEGNTGELFF.

Regarding this clone: At the DNA level, this CDR3 is encoded by other sequences in the same sample as well. The CDR3 region has the DNA TGTGCCAGCAGTTACCGAACTAGCGGGTTTTACAATGAGCAGTTCTTC. Protein sequence: CASSYRTSGFYNEQFF. The chain couples TRBV27 to TRBJ2-1, with 9 bases matching TRBD2. The germline CDR1 and CDR2 sequences are MNHEY and SMNVEV (reference sequence). V dropped 4 bases and J dropped 4; count of bases not matched to a gene: 8. This CDR3 is built from 16 residues.

As concerns this clone: One junction end disagrees with the germline gene, perhaps due to a read error. The chain combines TRBV7-7 with TRBJ2-7, with D perhaps TRBD2 (5 bases). Germline V gene lookup returns CDR1 SSHAT and CDR2 FNYEAQ (reference sequence). The CDR3 length is 14 residues. The CDR3 DNA sequence: TGTGCTAGCAGCCCCACAGCGGTTGCGCAGGAGCAGTACTTC. This codes for CASSPTAVAQEQYF.

The chain carries TRBV30 and TRBJ1-2; D is unresolved. V was pared by 4 bases and J by 4 bases, with 25 bases between. Germline assignment: CDR1 GTSNPN and CDR2 SVGIG (reference sequence). This CDR3 is built from 17 residues. In DNA form, the CDR3 reads TGTGCCTGGACCCCCCCAACCGGAGAACGCACGCCCTATGGCTACACCTTC. This encodes CAWTPPTGERTPYGYTF.